The entry below gives a single T cell receptor (beta chain) sequence along with its context. The record originates from a study of blood T cell repertoires in COVID-19. The method was immunoSEQ multiplex PCR; TCRdb's version includes in-frame clones alone and lacks a portion of them. The sample has 300,000 to 350,000 clones; approximately 83% are singletons. The V and J ends lost 3 bases and 4 bases, in that order; junction bases with no gene match: 3. Germline-derived CDR1 and CDR2 are SGHNT and YYREEE (reference sequence). The CDR3 contains 14 residues. Participants were placed into cohorts based on the clinical history they reported.

The source is a man aged 25-45 years who had recovered from COVID-19. The J gene is TRBJ2-7, the V gene TRBV5-4; 11 positions agree with TRBD1. The material sequenced was PBMCs or T cells enriched from blood (not recorded which). DNA of the CDR3: TGTGCCAGCAGCTCCGGGACAGGGGGATACGAGCAGTACTTC. Translating it yields CASSSGTGGYEQYF.